This T cell receptor beta chain was recorded in a study of identical twins (dated by TCRdb to about 2016). Study-wide context: TCR alpha and beta repertoires from monozygotic twins, unrelated adults of various ages and cord blood were deep-sequenced to test whether fetal clonotypes persist. To rule out contamination, replicate twin experiments were performed at different times with different library preparation protocols. Overall results and qualifications from the work: In beta out-of-frame sequences, excess twin sharing was weaker, because having fewer shared sequences lowered the signal-to-noise ratio. Fewer insertions were carried by abundant cord blood beta clonotypes; a weaker similar trend was observed in young adult naive repertoires, while no such trend was observed in memory repertoires. Conclusions relied on cross-sectional statistical analysis, since the same donors could not be followed over many years. Out-of-frame TCR alpha sequences shared between twins showed an excess of low generation-probability sequences compared with coincidental sharing between unrelated individuals. Zero-insertion analyses could be partly confounded by invariant T cells such as MAIT and iNKT, though diverse VJ usage argued against such confounding for most clonotypes. In monozygotic twins, out-of-frame TCR alpha sharing was systematically underestimated by recombination models, although the models agreed with sharing between unrelated individuals.

The library was made by 5' RACE. Sequencing relied on an Illumina HiSeq 2000. Template switching added a universal primer binding site, and the final cDNA carried a unique molecular identifier that allowed TCR cDNA molecules to be counted accurately. First-strand cDNA for TCR alpha and beta chains was synthesized from specific primers in the conserved constant-segment region. To control for contamination, every cDNA library carried two barcodes: a SMART-Mk sample barcode plus Illumina barcodes. Two successive PCR steps introduced TruSeq adapter sequences along with Illumina sample barcodes. TCR alpha and beta cDNA libraries were sequenced on the Illumina HiSeq platform with custom primers. The original methods were these. MiGEC was used to process raw reads and extract unique molecular identifiers, and MiXCR was used to find CDR3 positions. Recombination models were inferred per individual with the repgenHMM and IGoR tools using an EM algorithm. The analysis of shared clonotypes was done with the tcR package in R, with sharing normalized by the product of cloneset sizes. To study raw recombination without the effects of thymic and clonal selection, out-of-frame nonproductive sequences were analyzed. TCRdb handled the public reads itself, with Q25 trimming in fastp and clone calling in MiXCR, and kept productive beta chains. Merged by CDR3 protein, the rows form single entries marked with the most common genes and DNA. The V and J calls reflect TCRdb's pipeline rather than the authors' work. The sample yields around 300,000 distinct CDR3 sequences; 6.5% to 9.5% were counted once. 2.1% of the sample rests with the top ten.

Only healthy Caucasian donors were included. Three pairs of female monozygotic twins, all aged about 18 to 29 years, made up the twin cohort. Using Miltenyi CD45RO+ enrichment and human naive T-cell isolation kits, memory (CD45RO+) and naive T cells were isolated from PBMC. This clonotype was counted many times. The specificity of this receptor is unknown. No per-base quality is available; no much larger clone lies one base away. The data also belong to a second study, concerning yellow fever vaccine responses in identical twins. The second paper further reports: According to the authors, in identical twins the way T cells responded to vaccination appeared partly convergent and partly personalized. In the study, vaccine-responding T cell clones were precisely tracked in identical twins.

The material sequenced was memory (CD45RO+) T cells sorted from blood. This specimen's cell subset or site label, per the study, means: CD45RO+ enriched T cells. The clonotype comes from a woman aged 18-30 years in good health.

The CDR3 here reads CSAPNSGAPLPEQYF. The nucleotide sequence is TGCAGTGCTCCAAATAGCGGGGCCCCTCTGCCCGAGCAGTACTTC. The V and J genes are TRBV20-1 and TRBJ2-7; 8 of the junction bases match TRBD2. The CDR3, cysteine through phenylalanine, is 15 amino acids long. The entry retains the CDR3 DNA only, 45 bases that are in frame from base 1. CDR1 and CDR2 were assigned from the germline V gene (reference sequence) as DFQATT and SNEGSKA. Trimming leaves V shorter by 5 bases and J shorter by 6 bases, with the junction holding 15 bases beyond the gene matches.